The 7 T cell receptor beta chains below all came from one sample that was sequenced in a study of blood T cells in healthy people across ages. With a J-beta primer mix and a sample-barcoded 5' primer, a second PCR ran about 7 to 12 cycles. Using its own MiXCR run on the 5' RACE reads, TCRdb lists one record per CDR3 protein. The table lists around 1.5 million distinct CDR3 sequences, 30% to 35% of them singletons. The sequenced sample was blood. The receptors originated from a woman in her 30s in good health.

This clonotype was seen ten or more times. The J gene is TRBJ2-3, the V gene TRBV4-1; 8 bases match TRBD1. Germline CDR1 and CDR2: MGHRA and YSYEKL. V was clipped by 0 bases and J by 7 bases; unmatched bases: 15. This CDR3 is built from 18 residues. The CDR3 spells CASSQDGIDRGGEYTQYF. DNA of the CDR3: TGCGCCAGCAGCCAAGACGGTATAGACAGGGGTGGAGAGTATACGCAGTATTTT.

This chain links TRBV10-2 with TRBJ2-1; D remains unclear. The V end lost 3 bases, the J end lost 1 base, and 13 bases lay between the germline ends. Germline loops: CDR1 WSHSY, CDR2 SAAADI. The CDR3 consists of 16 residues. The CDR3 reads CASSDSATASYNEQFF. Here the CDR3 DNA reads TGCGCCAGCAGTGACTCCGCGACGGCGTCCTACAATGAGCAGTTCTTC.

DNA of the CDR3: TGTGCCAGCAGCGGGAGGGACAGTAAAGCAGATACGCAGTATTTT. The encoded protein is CASSGRDSKADTQYF. The rearrangement joins TRBV5-6 to TRBJ2-3; D could derive from TRBD1 or TRBD2 (7 bases each). CDR1 is SGHDT and CDR2 is YYEEEE in the germline V gene. V lost 4 bases and J 4 bases, leaving 16 bases between the germline ends. The length of the CDR3 is 15 residues.

V is TRBV20-1 and J is TRBJ1-5; weak D call: TRBD1 (6 bases). The CDR3 has 16 residues. The V and J ends lost 5 bases and 2 bases respectively, with 19 bases between them. The V gene's germline CDR1 is DFQATT and CDR2 SNEGSKA (reference sequence). The CDR3 DNA reads TGCAGTGCTTACCACGTGGGGGCAGGCGGCAATCAGCCCCAGCATTTT. Encoded protein: CSAYHVGAGGNQPQHF.

The chain recombines TRBV28 with TRBJ2-7; D gene ambiguous. Germline CDR1 MDHEN, CDR2 SYDVKM. The CDR3 contains 11 residues. V shed 6 bases and J shed 6 bases, with 9 bases lying between them. Written as DNA, the CDR3 is TGTGCCAGCAGGATGACATCCGAGCAGTACTTC. Its protein is CASRMTSEQYF.

This clonotype was observed a handful of times. The chain is built from TRBV10-2 and TRBJ2-3, with D possibly being TRBD2 (5 bases). The germline V gene has CDR1 WSHSY and CDR2 SAAADI. This CDR3 region has 15 residues. Deletions cut 0 bases from V and 2 bases from J, with 9 bases between. CDR3: CASSESLAVTDTQYF. CDR3 nucleotides: TGCGCCAGCAGTGAGTCGCTAGCAGTCACAGATACGCAGTATTTT.

The V call is TRBV6-5, the J call TRBJ1-6; D is undetermined. The germline V gene encodes CDR1 MNHEY and CDR2 SVGAGI. The V end was cut by 6 bases, the J end by 10 bases, with 13 bases between. This CDR3 is built from 13 residues. The CDR3 DNA is TGTGCCAGCAGCCCCTTGATTGGATCACCCCTCCACTTT. Protein: CASSPLIGSPLHF.